This TCR beta chain was profiled in a study of shared clonotypes between healthy human individuals. Study overall: CD4 naive and CD4 memory each took three plates per donor, while CD8 naive took two and CD8 memory one.

The CDR3 covers 17 residues. Germline V CDR1 and CDR2: SNHLY, FYNNEI. The V segment lost 5 bases and the J segment 3 bases; nucleotides outside the gene matches: 15. The genomic DNA of each subset was split evenly across several immunoSEQ plates. Sequencing used immunoSEQ multiplex PCR; TCRdb keeps in-frame clones, though not all of them. The top ten hold around 0.13% of the sample, which has a few million clones, roughly 95% seen once. This clone has a single count. As yet, its antigen is unknown. Whole-study results and caveats: Shared clonotypes across all four donors exceeded non-shared ones in generation probability. It was the few donors that limited the genetic and exposure-history diversity represented.

This TCR derives from a man between 18 and 35 years old in good health. The sample comprised naive CD4+ T cells sorted from blood. Indicated subset: CD45RA+ positively selected. V usage is TRBV2 and J usage is TRBJ1-1; TRBD1 agrees at 7 bases. CDR3 amino acids: CASSPPGWGQSDTEAFF. The DNA of the CDR3 is TGTGCCAGCAGTCCCCCTGGGTGGGGACAGTCAGACACTGAAGCTTTCTTT.